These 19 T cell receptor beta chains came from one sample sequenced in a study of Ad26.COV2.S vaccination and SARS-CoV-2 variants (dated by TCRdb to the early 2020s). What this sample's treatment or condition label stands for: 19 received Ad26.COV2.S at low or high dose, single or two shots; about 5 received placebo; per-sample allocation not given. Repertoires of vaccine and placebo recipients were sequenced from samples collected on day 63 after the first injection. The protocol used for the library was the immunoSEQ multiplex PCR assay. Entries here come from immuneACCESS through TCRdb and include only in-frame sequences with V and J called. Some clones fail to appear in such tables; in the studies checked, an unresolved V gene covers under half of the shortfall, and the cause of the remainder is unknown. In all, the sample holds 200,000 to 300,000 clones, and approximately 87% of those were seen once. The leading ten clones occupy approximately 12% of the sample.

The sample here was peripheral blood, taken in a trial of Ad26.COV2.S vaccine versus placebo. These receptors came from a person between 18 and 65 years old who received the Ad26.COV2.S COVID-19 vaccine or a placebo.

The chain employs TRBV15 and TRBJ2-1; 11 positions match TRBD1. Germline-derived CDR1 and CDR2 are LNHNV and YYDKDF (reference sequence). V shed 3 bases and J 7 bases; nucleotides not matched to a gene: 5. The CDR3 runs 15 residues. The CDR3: CATSSGQGAENEQFF. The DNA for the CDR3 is TGTGCCACCAGCAGCGGACAGGGGGCCGAGAATGAGCAGTTCTTC.

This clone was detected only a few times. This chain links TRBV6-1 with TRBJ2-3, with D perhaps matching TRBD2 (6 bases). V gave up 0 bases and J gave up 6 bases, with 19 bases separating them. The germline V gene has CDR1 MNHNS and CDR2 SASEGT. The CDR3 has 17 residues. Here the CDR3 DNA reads TGTGCCAGCAGTGAAGCCAAAGGTAGCGGCCCCCGGGATACGCAGTATTTT. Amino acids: CASSEAKGSGPRDTQYF.

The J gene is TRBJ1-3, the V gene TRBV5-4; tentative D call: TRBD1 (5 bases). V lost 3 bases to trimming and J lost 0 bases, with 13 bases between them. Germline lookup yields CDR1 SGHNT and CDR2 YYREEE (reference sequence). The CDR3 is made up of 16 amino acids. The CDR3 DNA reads TGTGCCAGCAGCTCCCGGGGCCAAAGCTCTGGAAACACCATATATTTT. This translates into CASSSRGQSSGNTIYF.

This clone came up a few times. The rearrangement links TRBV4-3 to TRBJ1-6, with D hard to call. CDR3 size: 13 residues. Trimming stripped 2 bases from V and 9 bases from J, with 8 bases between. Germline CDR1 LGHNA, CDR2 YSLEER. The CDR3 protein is CASSQLEGSPLHF. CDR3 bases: TGCGCCAGCAGCCAATTGGAAGGTTCACCCCTCCACTTT.

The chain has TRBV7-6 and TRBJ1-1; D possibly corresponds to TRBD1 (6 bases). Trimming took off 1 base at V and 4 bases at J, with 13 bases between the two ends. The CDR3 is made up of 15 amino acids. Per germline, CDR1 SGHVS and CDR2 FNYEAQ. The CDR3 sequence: CASSLEGGRVTEAFF. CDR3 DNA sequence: TGTGCCAGCAGCTTAGAGGGGGGGCGGGTCACTGAAGCTTTCTTT.

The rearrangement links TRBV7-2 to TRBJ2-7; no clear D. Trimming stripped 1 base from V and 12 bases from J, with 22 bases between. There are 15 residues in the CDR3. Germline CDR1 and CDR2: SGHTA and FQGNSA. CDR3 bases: TGTGCCAGCAGCTTAGGGGTGACGGCCCCAGAGATACGGTACTTC. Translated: CASSLGVTAPEIRYF.

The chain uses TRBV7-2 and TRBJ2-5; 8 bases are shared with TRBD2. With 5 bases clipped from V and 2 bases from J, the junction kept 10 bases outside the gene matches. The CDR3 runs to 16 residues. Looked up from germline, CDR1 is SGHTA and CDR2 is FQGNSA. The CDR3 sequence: CASSRGIAGKQETQYF. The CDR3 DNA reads TGTGCCAGCAGCCGTGGGATAGCGGGGAAGCAAGAGACCCAGTACTTC.

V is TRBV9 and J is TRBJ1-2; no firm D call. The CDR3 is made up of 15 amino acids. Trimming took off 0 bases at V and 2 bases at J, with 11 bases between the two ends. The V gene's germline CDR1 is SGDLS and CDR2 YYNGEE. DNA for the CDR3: TGTGCCAGCAGCGTAGAACCGGGGTCCAACTATGGCTACACCTTC. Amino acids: CASSVEPGSNYGYTF. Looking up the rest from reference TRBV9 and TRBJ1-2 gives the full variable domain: DSGVTQTPKHLITATGQRVTLRCSPRSGDLSVYWYQQSLDQGLQFLIQYYNGEERAKGNILERFSAQQFPDLHSELNLSSLELGDSALYFCASSVEPGSNYGYTFGSGTRLTVV.

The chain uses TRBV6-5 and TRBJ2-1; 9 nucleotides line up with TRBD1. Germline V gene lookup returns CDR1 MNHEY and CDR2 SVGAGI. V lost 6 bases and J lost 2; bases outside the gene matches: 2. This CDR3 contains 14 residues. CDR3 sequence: CASSGTGTYNEQFF. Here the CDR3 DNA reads TGTGCCAGCAGCGGGACAGGGACCTACAATGAGCAGTTCTTC.

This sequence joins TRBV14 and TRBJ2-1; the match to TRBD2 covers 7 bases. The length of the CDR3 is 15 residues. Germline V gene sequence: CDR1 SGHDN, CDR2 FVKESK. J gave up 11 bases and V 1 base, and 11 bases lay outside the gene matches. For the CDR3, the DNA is TGTGCCAGCAGCCAAGGGATCGCAGGCGGGAGTAAGCAGTTCTTC. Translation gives CASSQGIAGGSKQFF. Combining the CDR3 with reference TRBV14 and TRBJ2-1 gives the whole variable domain EAGVTQFPSHSVIEKGQTVTLRCDPISGHDNLYWYRRVMGKEIKFLLHFVKESKQDESGMPNNRFLAERTGGTYSTLKVQPAELEDSGVYFCASSQGIAGGSKQFFGPGTRLTVL.

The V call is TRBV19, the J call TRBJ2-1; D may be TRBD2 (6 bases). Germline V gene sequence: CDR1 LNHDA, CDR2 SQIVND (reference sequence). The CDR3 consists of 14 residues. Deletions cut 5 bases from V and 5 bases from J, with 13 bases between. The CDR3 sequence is CASSFLGGDNEQFF. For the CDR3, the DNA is TGTGCCAGTAGTTTTCTCGGGGGTGACAATGAGCAGTTCTTC.

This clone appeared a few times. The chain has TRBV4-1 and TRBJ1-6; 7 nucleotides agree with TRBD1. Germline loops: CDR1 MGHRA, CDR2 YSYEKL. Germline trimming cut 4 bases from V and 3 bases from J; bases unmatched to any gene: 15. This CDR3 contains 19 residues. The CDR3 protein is CASSPRRPTGTNYNSPLHF. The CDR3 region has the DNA TGCGCCAGCAGCCCCCGCAGGCCGACAGGGACGAACTATAATTCACCCCTCCACTTT.

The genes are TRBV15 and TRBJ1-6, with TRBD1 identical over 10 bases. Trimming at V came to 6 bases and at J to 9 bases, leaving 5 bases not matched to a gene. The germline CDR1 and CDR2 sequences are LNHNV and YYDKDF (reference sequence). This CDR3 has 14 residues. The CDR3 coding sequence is TGTGCCACCAGGCCCGGGACAGGGGTTTCACCCCTCCACTTT. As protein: CATRPGTGVSPLHF.

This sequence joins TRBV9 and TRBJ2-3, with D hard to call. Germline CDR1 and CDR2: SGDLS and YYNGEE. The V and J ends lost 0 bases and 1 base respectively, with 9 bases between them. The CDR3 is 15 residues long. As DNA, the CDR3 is TGTGCCAGCAGCGTAGAAGGGTTACGCACAGATACGCAGTATTTT. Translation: CASSVEGLRTDTQYF.

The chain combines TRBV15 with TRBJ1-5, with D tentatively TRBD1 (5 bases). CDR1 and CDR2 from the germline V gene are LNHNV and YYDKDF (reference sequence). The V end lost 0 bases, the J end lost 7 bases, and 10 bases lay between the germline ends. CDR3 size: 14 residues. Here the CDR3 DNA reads TGTGCCACCAGCAGAGATAGGCAGGGCCAGCCCCAGCATTTT. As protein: CATSRDRQGQPQHF.

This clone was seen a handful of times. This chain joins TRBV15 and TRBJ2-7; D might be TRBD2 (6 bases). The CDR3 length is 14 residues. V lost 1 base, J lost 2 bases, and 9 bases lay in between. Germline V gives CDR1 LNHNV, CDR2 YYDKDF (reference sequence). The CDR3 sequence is CATSRVAGTYEQYF. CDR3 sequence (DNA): TGTGCCACCAGCAGAGTCGCGGGGACCTACGAGCAGTACTTC.

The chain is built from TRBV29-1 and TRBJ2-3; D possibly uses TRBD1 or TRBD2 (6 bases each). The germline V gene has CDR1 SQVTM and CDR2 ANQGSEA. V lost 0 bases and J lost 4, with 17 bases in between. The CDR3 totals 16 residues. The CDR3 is CSVEDLVRGRSDTQYF. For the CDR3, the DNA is TGCAGCGTTGAAGATCTTGTTAGGGGGAGGTCAGATACGCAGTATTTT.

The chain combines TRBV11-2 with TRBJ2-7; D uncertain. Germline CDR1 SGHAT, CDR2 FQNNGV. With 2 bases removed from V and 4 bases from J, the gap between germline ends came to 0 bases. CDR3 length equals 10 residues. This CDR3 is CASSLYEQYF. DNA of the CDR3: TGTGCCAGCAGCTTATACGAGCAGTACTTC.

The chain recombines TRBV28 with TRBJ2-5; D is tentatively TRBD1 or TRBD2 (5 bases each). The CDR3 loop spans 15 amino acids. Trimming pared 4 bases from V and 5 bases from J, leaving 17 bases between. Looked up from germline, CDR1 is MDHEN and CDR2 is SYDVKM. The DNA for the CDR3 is TGTGCCAGCAGTTCGCCGGGACCGCCGTCGGAGACCCAGTACTTC. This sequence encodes CASSSPGPPSETQYF.